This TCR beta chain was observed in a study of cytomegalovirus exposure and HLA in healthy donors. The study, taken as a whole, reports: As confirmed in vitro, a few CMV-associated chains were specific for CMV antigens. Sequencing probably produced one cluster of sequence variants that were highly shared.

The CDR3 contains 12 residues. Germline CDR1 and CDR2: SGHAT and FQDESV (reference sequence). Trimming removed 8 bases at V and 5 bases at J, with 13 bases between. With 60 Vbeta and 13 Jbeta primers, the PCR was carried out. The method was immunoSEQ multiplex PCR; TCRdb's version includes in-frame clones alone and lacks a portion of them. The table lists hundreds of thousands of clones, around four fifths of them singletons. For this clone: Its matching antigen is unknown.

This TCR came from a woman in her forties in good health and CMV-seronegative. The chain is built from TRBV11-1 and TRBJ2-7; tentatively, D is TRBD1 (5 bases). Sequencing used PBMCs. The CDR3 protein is CASVGRANEQYF. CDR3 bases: TGTGCCAGCGTTGGCAGGGCCAACGAGCAGTACTTC. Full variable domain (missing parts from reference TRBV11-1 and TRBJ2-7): EAEVAQSPRYKITEKSQAVAFWCDPISGHATLYWYRQILGQGPELLVQFQDESVVDDSQLPKDRFSAERLKGVDSTLKIQPAELGDSAMYLCASVGRANEQYFGPGTRLTVT.